The 30 T cell receptor beta chains presented below share a single source sample, sequenced in a study of monozygotic twins with inflammatory bowel disease. TCRdb reanalyzed the 5' RACE reads, giving one entry per CDR3 protein sequence and no DNA. Its table records fewer than 450,000 distinct CDR3 sequences. What was sequenced was blood. Every receptor here comes from a human donor with ulcerative colitis or Crohn's disease, or a healthy co-twin of an affected twin (not recorded which).

The chain combines TRBV7-2 with TRBJ2-5; TCRdb picks TRBD2, but there is no DNA to check that call. This CDR3 is built from 15 residues. Germline-derived CDR1 and CDR2 are SGHTA and FQGNSA. The CDR3 is CASSFFYPHRAAQYF.

The V gene is TRBV4-1, the J gene TRBJ2-7; the TCRdb D gene call, TRBD1, has no DNA to confirm it. This CDR3 comprises 15 residues. Germline-derived CDR1 and CDR2 are MGHRA and YSYEKL. This CDR3 is CASSQATGGPYEQYF.

V is TRBV20-1 and J is TRBJ2-7; TCRdb designates TRBD1, a call that cannot be tested without DNA. The CDR3 consists of 11 residues. Germline V CDR1 and CDR2: DFQATT, SNEGSKA (reference sequence). CDR3 protein: CSASRAYEQYF.

The chain uses TRBV6-5 and TRBJ1-5. CDR1 is MNHEY, CDR2 SVGAGI, per germline. The CDR3 consists of 14 residues. CDR3 residues: CASSYGYSNQPQHF.

The chain is built from TRBV6-5 and TRBJ1-1; the D call from TCRdb, TRBD1, cannot be confirmed without DNA. There are 13 residues in the CDR3. Germline CDR1 MNHEY, CDR2 SVGAGI. This CDR3 is CASGRWGNTEAFF.

The rearrangement joins TRBV20-1 to TRBJ2-1; TCRdb outputs TRBD1, but without DNA this stays unchecked. Germline V lookup: CDR1 DFQATT, CDR2 SNEGSKA (reference sequence). The CDR3 extends over 21 amino acids. The CDR3 spells CSARVASGVTTKKGSYNEQFF.

This sequence joins TRBV30 and TRBJ1-6; TCRdb's D gene call, TRBD1, goes unchecked for lack of DNA. In germline, CDR1 is GTSNPN, CDR2 SVGIG (reference sequence). The CDR3 has 13 amino acids. This chain's CDR3 is CAWMGQGNSPLHF.

CDR3 residues: CASSRGLAGSTDTQYF. The chain has TRBV5-4 and TRBJ2-3; no DNA is available, so the TRBD2 call from TCRdb remains unchecked. The germline CDR1 and CDR2 sequences are SGHNT and YYREEE (reference sequence). The length of the CDR3 is 16 residues.

The chain joins TRBV11-2 to TRBJ2-7; absent DNA, TCRdb's TRBD1 call cannot be checked. Germline lookup yields CDR1 SGHAT and CDR2 FQNNGV. The CDR3 is 14 residues long. CDR3: CASSLEGGPYEQYF.

This chain connects TRBV29-1 to TRBJ2-3; TCRdb selects TRBD1, and the lack of DNA leaves this call unchecked. CDR3 length: 12 amino acids. CDR1 SQVTM and CDR2 ANQGSEA come from the germline V gene. This CDR3 is CSVALSTDTQYF.

The chain uses TRBV13 and TRBJ1-1; TCRdb lists TRBD1, though no DNA is available to test this call. The CDR3 is made up of 15 amino acids. Germline lookup yields CDR1 PRHDT and CDR2 FYEKMQ (reference sequence). This CDR3 is CASSSNGQGDTEAFF.

The V and J genes are TRBV12-3 or TRBV12-4 and TRBJ2-1; the TCRdb call, TRBD2, lacks DNA for checking. This CDR3 comprises 16 residues. CDR3: CASSPIAGGTYNEQFF.

The V and J genes are TRBV4-1 and TRBJ2-6; no DNA is available, so the TRBD2 call from TCRdb remains unchecked. Germline V lookup: CDR1 MGHRA, CDR2 YSYEKL. The CDR3 contains 18 residues. The CDR3 here is CASSQDPAGGSGANVLTF.

The V and J genes are TRBV6-1 and TRBJ1-2; with no DNA, the TCRdb D assignment of TRBD1 cannot be verified. The length of the CDR3 is 15 residues. CDR1 MNHNS and CDR2 SASEGT come from the germline V gene. CDR3 sequence: CASRPTGNAAYGYTF.

This chain links TRBV18 with TRBJ2-3; TCRdb indicates TRBD1, and absent DNA this call remains unverified. The CDR3 loop spans 15 amino acids. Germline values: CDR1 KGHSH, CDR2 LQKENI. CDR3 region: CASSTDSFSTDTQYF.

The chain uses TRBV6-1 and TRBJ2-5; TCRdb calls TRBD1, which cannot be checked without DNA. CDR1 and CDR2 from the germline V gene are MNHNS and SASEGT. This CDR3 region has 16 residues. CDR3 loop: CASSEGLPGAQETQYF.

The chain combines TRBV5-1 with TRBJ2-3; TCRdb gives TRBD2 as the D gene, but with no DNA this cannot be confirmed. The CDR3 extends over 15 amino acids. CDR1 and CDR2 from the germline V gene are SGHRS and YFSETQ. This chain's CDR3 is CASSSGLAGTDTQYF.

CDR3 sequence: CASSSGRGSTYEQYF. The chain carries TRBV5-1 and TRBJ2-7. Germline loops: CDR1 SGHRS, CDR2 YFSETQ. The CDR3 extends over 15 amino acids.

The CDR3 sequence is CSAKTASGAPDTQYF. The rearrangement uses TRBV20-1 and TRBJ2-3; TCRdb designates TRBD2, a call that cannot be tested without DNA. The CDR3 is made up of 15 amino acids. Germline assignment: CDR1 DFQATT and CDR2 SNEGSKA (reference sequence).

This chain links TRBV27 with TRBJ2-1; the TRBD2 assignment by TCRdb is unverifiable without DNA. The CDR3 runs to 14 residues. Germline V lookup: CDR1 MNHEY, CDR2 SMNVEV (reference sequence). CDR3 residues: CASSLTGAPSEQFF.

The chain has TRBV7-2 and TRBJ2-5; TCRdb returns TRBD1, unconfirmable since there is no DNA. Germline CDR1 and CDR2: SGHTA and FQGNSA. The CDR3 is 15 residues long. This CDR3 reads CASSDHRVSMETQYF. Filled out from reference TRBV7-2 and TRBJ2-5, the complete variable domain reads GAGVSQSPSNKVTEKGKDVELRCDPISGHTALYWYRQSLGQGLEFLIYFQGNSAPDKSGLPSDRFSAERTGGSVSTLTIQRTQQEDSAVYLCASSDHRVSMETQYFGPGTRLLVL.

This chain uses TRBV6-1 with TRBJ2-7. The CDR3 is 15 amino acids. Germline V gives CDR1 MNHNS, CDR2 SASEGT. The CDR3 here is CASSPVGVGSYEQYF.

V and J are TRBV5-4 and TRBJ2-3. The CDR3 has 16 residues. Germline lookup yields CDR1 SGHNT and CDR2 YYREEE (reference sequence). CDR3 sequence reads: CASSLANRASTDTQYF.

The CDR3 sequence is CASSLDQARSSYEQYF. The chain recombines TRBV7-2 with TRBJ2-7. CDR1 is SGHTA, CDR2 FQGNSA, per germline. There are 16 residues in the CDR3.

The V gene is TRBV28, the J gene TRBJ1-1; no DNA is available, so the TRBD1 call from TCRdb remains unchecked. This CDR3 comprises 17 residues. CDR1 MDHEN and CDR2 SYDVKM come from the germline V gene. Here the CDR3 reads CASSAGGEGGSNTEAFF.

This chain joins TRBV19 and TRBJ1-6. This CDR3 has 13 amino acids. Germline V gene sequence: CDR1 LNHDA, CDR2 SQIVND (reference sequence). The CDR3 protein is CASSLHGDSPLHF. The full variable domain, with the rest looked up from reference TRBV19 and TRBJ1-6, is DGGITQSPKYLFRKEGQNVTLSCEQNLNHDAMYWYRQDPGQGLRLIYYSQIVNDFQKGDIAEGYSVSREKKESFPLTVTSAQKNPTAFYLCASSLHGDSPLHFGNGTRLTVT.

This CDR3 is CASSTGTGGYGYTF. The chain combines TRBV5-4 with TRBJ1-2; there is no DNA to check the TCRdb D call of TRBD1. The germline gives CDR1 SGHNT, CDR2 YYREEE (reference sequence). The CDR3 consists of 14 residues.

V gene TRBV6-5 combines with J gene TRBJ1-4; the TCRdb call, TRBD1, lacks DNA for checking. The germline gives CDR1 MNHEY, CDR2 SVGAGI. This CDR3 has 15 amino acids. This chain's CDR3 is CASSYHVGGNEKLFF.

The rearrangement links TRBV6-2 or TRBV6-3 to TRBJ2-7; without DNA, the TCRdb call of TRBD1 cannot be checked. The CDR3 consists of 14 residues. The germline V gene encodes CDR1 MNHEY and CDR2 SVGEGT. The CDR3 here is CASIVGGNTYEQYF.

This chain joins TRBV5-1 and TRBJ2-7; TCRdb indicates TRBD2, and absent DNA this call remains unverified. Per germline, CDR1 SGHRS and CDR2 YFSETQ. The length of the CDR3 is 17 residues. The CDR3 is CASSSRPSQTETYEQYF.